This T cell receptor beta chain was observed in a study of T cell responses to AZD1222 COVID-19 vaccine. The method was immunoSEQ multiplex PCR; TCRdb's version includes in-frame clones alone and lacks a portion of them. The sample lists about 130,000 clones; roughly nine tenths were seen once. Turning to this clone: The target antigen is unknown.

Second-dose schedules of about 4 or about 12 weeks were combined. The V gene lost 4 bases and the J gene lost 8 bases, with 18 bases spanning the gap. The CDR3 runs 15 residues. Germline CDR1 reads SGHRS; CDR2 reads YFSETQ. Notes on the study in general: Repertoire samples came only from after the peak T cell response. CD4 TCRs linked to vaccination spanned spike, dominating at 160-218 and 743-854.

This TCR was sampled from an adult who received the AZD1222 COVID-19 vaccine. The genes are TRBV5-1 and TRBJ1-4; D gene ambiguous. Sequenced material: peripheral blood, taken 28 days after the second AZD1222 dose. The CDR3 DNA sequence: TGCGCCAGCAGCCGGGAGAGGGAGTCGGGAGAAAAACTGTTTTTT. Protein: CASSRERESGEKLFF.